This paragraph reports one T cell receptor (beta chain). Seattle patients were enrolled while actively infected and followed longitudinally. The data derive from a study of blood T cell repertoires in COVID-19. The assay was immunoSEQ multiplex PCR, and TCRdb's table has in-frame clones only and misses some. The data hold 220,000 or so clones, with approximately 78% observed a single time. Trimming took 3 bases from V and 9 from J, leaving 21 bases between them. The CDR3 length is 16 residues. Germline values: CDR1 LGHNA, CDR2 YNFKEQ. Material: peripheral blood. The receptor comes from a woman older than 75 with COVID-19, enrolled during active disease. The chain couples TRBV4-2 to TRBJ2-1; D is perhaps TRBD1 (5 bases). CDR3 bases: TGTGCCAGCAGCCAGCCAATAAGGGGCGGAGTTCGTGAGCAGTTCTTC. Protein product: CASSQPIRGGVREQFF.